The clone carrying this TCR delta chain turned up a few times. Its antigen is not identified. TCRdb's entry gives the protein of a much larger clone, which mismatches this DNA's translation at residue 8, likely from a read error; the protein reported here is translated from the DNA. Gammadelta T cells were flow-sorted from PBMC into Vgamma9/Vdelta2+ and Vdelta2-negative populations for bulk analysis. This sample was included in a study of γδ T cells in repeated Plasmodium falciparum infection. Study information: Each infection was followed by sampling at 21 days, plus baseline and some pre-infection draws.

The germline gives CDR1 TSWWSYY, CDR2 QGS. The CDR3 is made up of 18 amino acids. The V gene end was trimmed by 5 bases and the J gene end by 0 bases; junction bases not matched to a gene: 13. The study's findings and limits: Malian donors came from one small rural village, predominantly one ethnic group. Many TCRgamma sequences overlapped between individuals in stable Vgamma9/Vdelta2+ repertoires.

Each sorted gammadelta sample had TRG and TRD chains sequenced. TCRdb reran clone calling via CATT on the multiplex PCR reads. The profile shows roughly 93,000 delta-chain clones, roughly 0.98% of them singletons. The receptor was isolated from a pool of human donors (malaria-infected and uninfected, not separated). The sequenced sample consisted of gamma-delta T cells from blood. The V call is TRDV1, the J call TRDJ1; 9 positions match TRDD3. TCRdb does not report a J gene; here it was assigned by matching the DNA to germline references. CDR3 sequence (DNA): TGTGCTCTTGGGTTCTACGAACCTGGGGGATTGTACACCGATAAACTCATCTTT. As protein: CALGFYEPGGLYTDKLIF.